The 31 T cell receptor beta chains listed next were all sequenced from one sample in a study of cytomegalovirus exposure and HLA in healthy donors. Libraries were prepared by immunoSEQ multiplex PCR; TCRdb keeps only in-frame clonotypes and omits some of them. The sample includes about 280,000 clones, around 87% of them seen just once. The specimen was PBMCs. The receptors derive from a woman aged 18-30 years in good health and CMV-seronegative.

The rearrangement uses TRBV5-8 and TRBJ2-7, with 9 nucleotides matching TRBD1. V trimming: 0 bases; J trimming: 0 bases; junction bases outside the gene matches: 10. The CDR3 is 18 amino acids. Looked up from germline, CDR1 is SGHTS and CDR2 is YDEGEE. The CDR3 sequence is CASSLVGGQGPSSYEQYF. The CDR3 bases are TGTGCCAGCAGCTTGGTGGGAGGACAGGGGCCAAGCTCCTACGAGCAGTACTTC.

This rearrangement joins TRBV21-1 to TRBJ1-4; TRBD1 was called by the table and not checked on the DNA. TRBV21-1 is an annotated pseudogene. The CDR3 sequence is 15 residues long. For the CDR3, the DNA is TGTGCCAGCAGCTTCTGGACAGGGGGAGCTGAAAAACTGTTTTTT. It encodes CASSFWTGGAEKLFF.

This clone was seen just once. V gene TRBV30 combines with J gene TRBJ2-7; possible D gene TRBD1, 6 bases. The CDR3 is 11 residues long. With 3 bases removed from V and 7 bases from J, the gap between germline ends came to 10 bases. In germline, CDR1 is GTSNPN, CDR2 SVGIG (reference sequence). CDR3 amino acids: CAWRGAREQYF. The CDR3 DNA reads as TGTGCCTGGAGGGGGGCCCGGGAGCAGTACTTC.

The gene calls are TRBV28 and TRBJ2-1; tentatively, D is TRBD1 (5 bases). This CDR3 is built from 13 residues. CDR1 is MDHEN, CDR2 SYDVKM, per germline. The V end lost 11 bases, the J end lost 5 bases, and 16 bases lay between the germline ends. The CDR3 here is CAASYPGNNEQFF. Written as DNA, the CDR3 is TGTGCCGCCAGTTACCCAGGGAACAATGAGCAGTTCTTC.

V is TRBV28 and J is TRBJ2-5, with 7 bases that match TRBD1. In germline, CDR1 is MDHEN, CDR2 SYDVKM. The CDR3 is 15 amino acids. With 6 bases clipped from V and 4 bases from J, the junction kept 11 bases outside the gene matches. The CDR3 region has the DNA TGTGCCAGCAGCCATCCGACAGGGCGGTCAGAGACCCAGTACTTC. Its protein is CASSHPTGRSETQYF.

The V call is TRBV7-8, the J call TRBJ2-7; D may be TRBD1 (6 bases). The germline V gene has CDR1 SGHVS and CDR2 FQNEAQ. The CDR3 is 15 amino acids. V was clipped by 5 bases and J by 2 bases, with 16 bases between them. CDR3: CASSNPGTRPYEQYF. CDR3 coding DNA: TGTGCCAGCAGCAACCCCGGGACAAGGCCCTACGAGCAGTACTTC.

The CDR3 region is CASRAHGTDTQYF. CDR3 nucleotides: TGTGCCAGCAGAGCTCACGGGACAGATACGCAGTATTTT. The chain couples TRBV2 to TRBJ2-3; no clear D. Germline V gene lookup returns CDR1 SNHLY and CDR2 FYNNEI. The V end was cut by 6 bases, the J end by 3 bases, with 10 bases between. The CDR3 is made up of 13 amino acids.

The gene calls are TRBV28 and TRBJ1-1, with a weak D call TRBD1 (5 bases). The ends were cut back, 3 bases at V and 0 bases at J, with 8 bases in the middle. CDR3 size: 14 residues. Germline values: CDR1 MDHEN, CDR2 SYDVKM. The DNA of the CDR3 is TGTGCCAGCAGTTTCGGGGGGATGAACACTGAAGCTTTCTTT. The encoded protein is CASSFGGMNTEAFF.

The count of this clone is one. The CDR3 DNA reads as TGTGCCACCAGCCAAAGGGCGGACAGGGAAGCTTTCTTT. Protein: CATSQRADREAFF. The chain carries TRBV15 and TRBJ1-1; 7 bases line up with TRBD1. Trimming took 5 bases from V and 8 from J; bases not matched to a gene: 8. The CDR3 totals 13 residues. From germline, CDR1 is LNHNV and CDR2 YYDKDF (reference sequence).

The chain carries TRBV4-1 and TRBJ2-1; D perhaps matches TRBD2 (5 bases). V was clipped by 1 base and J by 7 bases, with 17 bases between them. Germline CDR1 reads MGHRA; CDR2 reads YSYEKL. This CDR3 is 16 amino acids long. The chain's CDR3 is CASSQGPLPSGNEQFF. The CDR3 DNA reads TGCGCCAGCAGCCAAGGCCCCCTCCCCTCGGGGAATGAGCAGTTCTTC.

The chain joins TRBV7-3 to TRBJ2-1; TRBD2 matches at 8 bases. Trimming took 3 bases from V and 7 from J; bases not matched to a gene: 5. This CDR3 has 14 residues. Germline CDR1 and CDR2: SGHTA and FQGTGA. In DNA form, the CDR3 reads TGTGCCAGCAGCTTTGTTAGCGGGAAAAATGAGCAGTTCTTC. Its translation: CASSFVSGKNEQFF.

The chain couples TRBV7-8 to TRBJ1-5, with no clear D. CDR3 length: 16 residues. Germline V gene lookup returns CDR1 SGHVS and CDR2 FQNEAQ. V was clipped by 0 bases and J by 4 bases, with 13 bases between them. CDR3 nucleotides: TGTGCCAGCAGCTTAGCGGGCAGGTTAGAGAATCAGCCCCAGCATTTT. It codes for CASSLAGRLENQPQHF.

This clone has only one observation. This rearrangement joins TRBV28 to TRBJ2-1, with 7 bases fitting TRBD2. CDR1 is MDHEN and CDR2 is SYDVKM in the germline V gene. This CDR3 has 12 residues. V trimming: 6 bases; J trimming: 6 bases; junction bases outside the gene matches: 2. The CDR3 DNA follows: TGTGCCAGCAGCGGGAGGTCCAATGAGCAGTTCTTC. It yields the protein CASSGRSNEQFF.

The chain has TRBV30 and TRBJ2-3, with 10 nucleotides matching TRBD2. This CDR3 has 13 residues. Germline CDR1 is GTSNPN and CDR2 is SVGIG (reference sequence). The junction had 1 base not matched to a gene; V was cut back by 3 bases and J by 4 bases. CDR3 residues: CAWRLAGADTQYF. The CDR3 DNA reads as TGTGCCTGGAGGCTAGCGGGAGCAGATACGCAGTATTTT.

This chain joins TRBV12-2 and TRBJ2-7; the tabulated D call, TRBD1, remains unverified against the DNA. TRBV12-2 is flagged as a pseudogene. The CDR3 has 15 amino acids. The chain's CDR3 is CASRLAGQDSYEQYF. The DNA of the CDR3 is TGTGCAAGTCGCTTAGCGGGACAGGACTCCTACGAGCAGTACTTC.

The rearrangement links TRBV4-1 to TRBJ2-3, with 7 positions matching TRBD1. Looked up from germline, CDR1 is MGHRA and CDR2 is YSYEKL. Unmatched junction bases numbered 7, after V lost 5 bases and J lost 11 bases. There are 12 residues in the CDR3. The CDR3 nucleotides read TGCGCCAGCAGCTTTTACTCAGGGGGGCAGTATTTT. Its translation: CASSFYSGGQYF.

The DNA for the CDR3 is TGTGCCAGCAGCTTAGCGCCAGGGGGTAACACTGAAGCTTTCTTT. Translating gives CASSLAPGGNTEAFF. The V and J genes are TRBV7-2 and TRBJ1-1; 7 bases match TRBD1. Trimming took 0 bases from V and 2 from J; bases not matched to a gene: 3. The CDR3 runs 15 residues. The germline gives CDR1 SGHTA, CDR2 FQGNSA. Filled out from reference TRBV7-2 and TRBJ1-1, the complete variable domain reads GAGVSQSPSNKVTEKGKDVELRCDPISGHTALYWYRQSLGQGLEFLIYFQGNSAPDKSGLPSDRFSAERTGGSVSTLTIQRTQQEDSAVYLCASSLAPGGNTEAFFGQGTRLTVV.

This clone was seen only once. This chain links TRBV19 with TRBJ2-3; D gene uncertain. V was shortened by 5 bases and J by 0 bases, with 9 bases between the two germline ends. CDR3 length: 14 amino acids. Germline V CDR1 and CDR2: LNHDA, SQIVND (reference sequence). The CDR3 bases are TGTGCCAGTAGTCATGCGTCTAGCACAGATACGCAGTATTTT. It specifies CASSHASSTDTQYF.

CDR3 protein: CASSVAGDTYGYTF. As DNA, the CDR3 is TGTGCCAGCAGTGTTGCGGGGGACACCTATGGCTACACCTTC. The J gene is TRBJ1-2, the V gene TRBV25-1, with D maybe TRBD1 (6 bases). The CDR3 is 14 residues long. CDR1 and CDR2 from the germline V gene are MGHDK and SYGVNS. The germline V and J ends were trimmed by 4 bases and 4 bases, with 13 bases remaining between them.

This clone was observed a single time. This chain joins TRBV10-3 and TRBJ2-5; no firm D call. Germline V lookup: CDR1 ENHRY, CDR2 SYGVKD. Deletions cut 5 bases from V and 8 bases from J, with 12 bases between. This CDR3 is built from 12 residues. The CDR3 protein is CAISPSVETQYF. The DNA of the CDR3 is TGTGCCATCAGTCCAAGTGTAGAAACCCAGTACTTC.

This chain connects TRBV2 to TRBJ2-5; D uncertain. Trimming removed 7 bases from V and 3 bases from J, with 15 bases in between. CDR1 and CDR2 from the germline V gene are SNHLY and FYNNEI. The CDR3 length is 14 residues. This CDR3 reads CASILALFKETQYF. CDR3 sequence (DNA): TGTGCCAGCATTCTGGCCCTCTTTAAAGAGACCCAGTACTTC.

V is TRBV19 and J is TRBJ1-1, with D possibly TRBD1 on 6 matching bases. With 2 bases removed from V and 0 bases from J, the gap between germline ends came to 19 bases. CDR3 length: 18 amino acids. Per the germline V gene, CDR1 is LNHDA and CDR2 is SQIVND (reference sequence). CDR3 amino acids: CASSIWSRGLLLNTEAFF. The DNA for the CDR3 is TGTGCCAGTAGTATATGGAGCAGGGGTCTCCTACTGAACACTGAAGCTTTCTTT.

V gene TRBV9 combines with J gene TRBJ2-3; 8 bases align to TRBD2. CDR1 and CDR2 (germline): SGDLS, YYNGEE. This CDR3 spans 16 amino acids. V was clipped by 1 base and J by 2 bases; unmatched bases: 6. CDR3 loop: CASSVLSGSPTDTQYF. For the CDR3, the DNA is TGTGCCAGCAGCGTATTGAGCGGGAGTCCCACAGATACGCAGTATTTT.

The chain couples TRBV6-4 to TRBJ2-7, with 9 bases lining up with TRBD2. The CDR3 is 14 residues long. Germline V lookup: CDR1 MRHNA, CDR2 SNTAGT. Unmatched junction bases numbered 6, after V lost 5 bases and J lost 4 bases. CDR3 in DNA: TGTGCCAGCAGTCGAGTAGCGGGAGATTACGAGCAGTACTTC. It specifies CASSRVAGDYEQYF.

The chain has TRBV10-3 and TRBJ2-7; perhaps TRBD2 as D (5 bases). CDR3 length equals 14 residues. The ends were cut back, 6 bases at V and 7 bases at J, with 19 bases in the middle. CDR1 and CDR2 from the germline V gene are ENHRY and SYGVKD. CDR3 DNA sequence: TGTGCCATCAGCTACAGCGGTATAAGGGATGAGCAGTACTTC. This sequence encodes CAISYSGIRDEQYF.

The chain uses TRBV2 and TRBJ1-2, with 8 bases lining up with TRBD1. V trimming: 6 bases; J trimming: 8 bases; junction bases outside the gene matches: 5. The germline V gene has CDR1 SNHLY and CDR2 FYNNEI. This CDR3 is built from 12 residues. CDR3 protein: CASRMDRAGYTF. The CDR3 DNA reads TGTGCCAGCAGAATGGACAGGGCCGGCTACACCTTC.

For the CDR3, the DNA is TGTGCCAGCAGCCCGCCGGGACTAGCGGGATCCCGGCTGGGGCAGTTCTTC. This encodes CASSPPGLAGSRLGQFF. The chain links TRBV7-6 to TRBJ2-1; 13 bases fit TRBD2. Trimming took 5 bases from V and 12 from J; bases not matched to a gene: 16. The CDR3 length is 17 residues. The V gene's germline CDR1 is SGHVS and CDR2 FNYEAQ.

This chain joins TRBV25-1 and TRBJ1-1; D gene uncertain. Per germline, CDR1 MGHDK and CDR2 SYGVNS. V was pared by 6 bases and J by 1 base, with 9 bases between. This CDR3 is 13 amino acids long. The CDR3 sequence is CASSVRENTEAFF. The CDR3 region has the DNA TGTGCCAGCAGCGTCCGGGAGAACACTGAAGCTTTCTTT.

This sequence joins TRBV14 and TRBJ1-4; D possibly corresponds to TRBD1 (6 bases). Germline CDR1 SGHDN, CDR2 FVKESK. The CDR3 spans 17 residues. V lost 4 bases, J lost 0 bases, and 15 bases lay in between. CDR3 sequence: CASSPWQGPATNEKLFF. The DNA of the CDR3 is TGTGCCAGCAGCCCCTGGCAGGGGCCCGCAACTAATGAAAAACTGTTTTTT.

CDR3 loop: CASSYSGGGFYEQYF. The CDR3 DNA reads as TGTGCCAGCAGTTACTCGGGCGGGGGCTTCTACGAGCAGTACTTC. This chain uses TRBV6-5 with TRBJ2-7; a possible D gene is TRBD2 (7 bases). V shed 0 bases and J shed 3 bases, with 12 bases lying between them. This CDR3 has 15 amino acids. Germline CDR1 reads MNHEY; CDR2 reads SVGAGI.

V is TRBV9 and J is TRBJ1-5; D not certain. The ends were cut back, 3 bases at V and 3 bases at J, with 13 bases in the middle. The CDR3 contains 15 residues. Germline lookup yields CDR1 SGDLS and CDR2 YYNGEE. Here the CDR3 reads CASSAGGRYNQPQHF. Written as DNA, the CDR3 is TGTGCCAGCAGCGCCGGAGGGCGGTACAATCAGCCCCAGCATTTT. The variable domain in full, completed from reference TRBV9 and TRBJ1-5, reads DSGVTQTPKHLITATGQRVTLRCSPRSGDLSVYWYQQSLDQGLQFLIQYYNGEERAKGNILERFSAQQFPDLHSELNLSSLELGDSALYFCASSAGGRYNQPQHFGDGTRLSIL.